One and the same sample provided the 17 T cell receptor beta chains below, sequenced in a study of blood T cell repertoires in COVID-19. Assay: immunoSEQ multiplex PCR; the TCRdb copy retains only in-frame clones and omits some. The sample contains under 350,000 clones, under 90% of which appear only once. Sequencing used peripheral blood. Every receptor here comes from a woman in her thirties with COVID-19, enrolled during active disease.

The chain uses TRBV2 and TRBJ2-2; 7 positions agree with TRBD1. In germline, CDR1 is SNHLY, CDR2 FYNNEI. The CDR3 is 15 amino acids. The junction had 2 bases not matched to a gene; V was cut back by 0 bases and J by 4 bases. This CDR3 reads CASSEARGLTGELFF. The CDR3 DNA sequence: TGTGCCAGCAGTGAAGCGAGGGGGCTCACCGGGGAGCTGTTTTTT.

As DNA, the CDR3 is TGCAGCGTTGAAGCAGGGAACTATGGCTACACCTTC. Its protein is CSVEAGNYGYTF. The rearrangement joins TRBV29-1 to TRBJ1-2; D might be TRBD1 (5 bases). Germline V gives CDR1 SQVTM, CDR2 ANQGSEA. The CDR3 runs 12 residues. V was cut by 1 base and J by 2 bases, with 5 bases left in between.

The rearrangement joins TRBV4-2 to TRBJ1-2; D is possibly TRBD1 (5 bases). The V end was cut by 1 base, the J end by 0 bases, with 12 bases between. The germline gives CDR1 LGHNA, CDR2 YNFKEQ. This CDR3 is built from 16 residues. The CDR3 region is CASSQGAQATNYGYTF. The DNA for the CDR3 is TGTGCCAGCAGCCAAGGGGCACAGGCGACTAACTATGGCTACACCTTC.

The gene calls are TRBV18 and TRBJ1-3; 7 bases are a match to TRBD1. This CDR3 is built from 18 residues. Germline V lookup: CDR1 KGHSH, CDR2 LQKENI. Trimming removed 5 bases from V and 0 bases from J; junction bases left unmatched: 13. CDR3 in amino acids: CASSSGQIYLTSGNTIYF. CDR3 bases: TGTGCCAGCTCATCGGGACAGATTTACCTCACCTCTGGAAACACCATATATTTT. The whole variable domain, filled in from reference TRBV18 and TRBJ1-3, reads NAGVMQNPRHLVRRRGQEARLRCSPMKGHSHVYWYRQLPEEGLKFMVYLQKENIIDESGMPKERFSAEFPKEGPSILRIQQVVRGDSAAYFCASSSGQIYLTSGNTIYFGEGSWLTVV.

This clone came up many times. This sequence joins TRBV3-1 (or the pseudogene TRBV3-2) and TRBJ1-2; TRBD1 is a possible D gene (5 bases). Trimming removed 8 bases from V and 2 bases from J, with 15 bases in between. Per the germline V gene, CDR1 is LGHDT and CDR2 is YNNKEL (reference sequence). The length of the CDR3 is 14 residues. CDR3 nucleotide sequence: TGTGCCAGCTCAGGGTCGACCCTAAACTATGGCTACACCTTC. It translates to CASSGSTLNYGYTF.

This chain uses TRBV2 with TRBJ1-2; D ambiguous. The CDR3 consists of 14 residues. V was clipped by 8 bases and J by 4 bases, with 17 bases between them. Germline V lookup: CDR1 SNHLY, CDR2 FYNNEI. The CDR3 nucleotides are TGTGCCAGCCTCCAGACGGCCCCGGGCTATGGCTACACCTTC. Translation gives CASLQTAPGYGYTF.

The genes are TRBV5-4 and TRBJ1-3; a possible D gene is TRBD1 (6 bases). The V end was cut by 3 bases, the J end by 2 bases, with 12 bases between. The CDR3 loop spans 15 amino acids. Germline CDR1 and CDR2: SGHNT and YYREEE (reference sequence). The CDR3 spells CASSSGHVTGNTIYF. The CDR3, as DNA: TGTGCCAGCAGCTCGGGACACGTTACTGGAAACACCATATATTTT.

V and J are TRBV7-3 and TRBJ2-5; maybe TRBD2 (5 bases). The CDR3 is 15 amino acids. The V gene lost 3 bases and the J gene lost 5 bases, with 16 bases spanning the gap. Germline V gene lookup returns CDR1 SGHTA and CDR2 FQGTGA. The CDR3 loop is CASSFSGSERETQYF. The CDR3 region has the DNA TGTGCCAGCAGCTTCTCGGGGTCGGAGCGGGAGACCCAGTACTTC. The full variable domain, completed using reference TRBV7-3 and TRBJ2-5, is GAGVSQTPSNKVTEKGKYVELRCDPISGHTALYWYRQSLGQGPEFLIYFQGTGAADDSGLPNDRFFAVRPEGSVSTLKIQRTERGDSAVYLCASSFSGSERETQYFGPGTRLLVL.

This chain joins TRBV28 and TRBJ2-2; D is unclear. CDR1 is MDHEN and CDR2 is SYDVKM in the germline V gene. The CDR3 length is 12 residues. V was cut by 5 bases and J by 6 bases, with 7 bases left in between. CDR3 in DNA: TGTGCCAGCAGTCCCGCGTCCGGGGAGCTGTTTTTT. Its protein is CASSPASGELFF.

CDR3 residues: CASSSRTVGVYEKLFF. In nucleotides, the CDR3 is TGTGCCAGCAGTTCCCGGACAGTTGGGGTGTACGAAAAACTGTTTTTT. The V gene is TRBV6-5, the J gene TRBJ1-4; maybe TRBD1 (6 bases). Trimming cost V 4 bases and J 8 bases, with 20 bases left between them. Germline CDR1 MNHEY, CDR2 SVGAGI. The CDR3 covers 16 residues.

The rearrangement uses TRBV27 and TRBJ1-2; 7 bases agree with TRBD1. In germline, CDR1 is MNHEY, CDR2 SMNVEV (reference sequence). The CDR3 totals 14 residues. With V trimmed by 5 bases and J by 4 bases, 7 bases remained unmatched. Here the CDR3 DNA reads TGTGCCAGCAGTACCCGACAGGGAGCCTATGGCTACACCTTC. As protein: CASSTRQGAYGYTF.

Here the CDR3 reads CASSPPGGLVRLSYTF. DNA for the CDR3: TGTGCCAGCTCACCCCCGGGAGGTCTCGTGCGCTTGAGCTACACCTTC. This rearrangement joins TRBV18 to TRBJ1-2; no clear D gene. Germline assignment: CDR1 KGHSH and CDR2 LQKENI. This CDR3 is built from 16 residues. V lost 3 bases to trimming and J lost 9 bases, with 23 bases between them. The whole variable domain, filled in from reference TRBV18 and TRBJ1-2, reads NAGVMQNPRHLVRRRGQEARLRCSPMKGHSHVYWYRQLPEEGLKFMVYLQKENIIDESGMPKERFSAEFPKEGPSILRIQQVVRGDSAAYFCASSPPGGLVRLSYTFGSGTRLTVV.

The CDR3 reads CASSGDRNPYDYGYTF. The CDR3 coding sequence is TGTGCCAGCAGTGGGGACAGGAACCCCTATGACTATGGCTACACCTTC. The chain combines TRBV2 with TRBJ1-2; TRBD1 matches at 8 bases. Trimming removed 4 bases from V and 3 bases from J; junction bases left unmatched: 10. Germline-derived CDR1 and CDR2 are SNHLY and FYNNEI. This CDR3 region has 16 residues.

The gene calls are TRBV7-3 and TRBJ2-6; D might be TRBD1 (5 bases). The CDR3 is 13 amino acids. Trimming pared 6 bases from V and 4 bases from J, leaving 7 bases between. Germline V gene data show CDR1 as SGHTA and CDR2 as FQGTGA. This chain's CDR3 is CASRGPGANVLTF. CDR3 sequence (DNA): TGTGCCAGCAGGGGGCCAGGGGCCAACGTCCTGACTTTC.

For the CDR3, the DNA is TGTGCCAGCAGTCGTAACAACGCCTACGAGCAGTACTTC. Translation: CASSRNNAYEQYF. This chain links TRBV6-5 with TRBJ2-7; D uncertain. This CDR3 has 13 residues. V was pared by 5 bases and J by 2 bases, with 10 bases between. CDR1 and CDR2 (germline): MNHEY, SVGAGI.

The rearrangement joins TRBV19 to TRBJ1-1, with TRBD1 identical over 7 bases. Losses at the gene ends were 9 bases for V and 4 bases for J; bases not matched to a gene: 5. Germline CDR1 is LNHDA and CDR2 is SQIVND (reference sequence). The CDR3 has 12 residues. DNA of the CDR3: TGTGCCAGCAATACAGGGGTCACTGAAGCTTTCTTT. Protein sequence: CASNTGVTEAFF.

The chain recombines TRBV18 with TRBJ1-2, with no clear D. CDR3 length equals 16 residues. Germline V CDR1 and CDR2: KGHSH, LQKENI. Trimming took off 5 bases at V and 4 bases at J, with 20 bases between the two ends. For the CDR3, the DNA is TGTGCCAGCTCAGTACAAAGACACCTTGATGGCTATGGCTACACCTTC. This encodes CASSVQRHLDGYGYTF.